This TCR beta chain was sequenced for a study of blood T cell repertoires in COVID-19. About the research overall: Researchers got acute and convalescent COVID-19 samples from the United States, Italy and Spain. Nucleic acid was either cDNA or gDNA, and it came from T cells, B-cell-depleted T cells, or PBMCs.

The CDR3 sequence is 12 residues long. The V end lost 4 bases, the J end lost 5 bases, and 9 bases lay between the germline ends. Per the germline V gene, CDR1 is SQVTM and CDR2 is ANQGSEA. In the original processing: It was from reference gene primer amplification that nucleated cell counts were estimated. Sequencing used immunoSEQ multiplex PCR; TCRdb keeps in-frame clones, though not all of them. V and J calls and clone size are those listed in that table; D and trimming were worked out from the DNA. Of some 110,000 clones in the sample, 70% to 85% were seen once. What was sequenced was peripheral blood. The gene calls are TRBV29-1 and TRBJ1-5; TRBD1 might be the D (5 bases). This receptor was obtained from a woman aged 60-75 years with acute or convalescent COVID-19. In DNA form, the CDR3 reads TGCAGCGTTGGGGGCCCGGATCAGCCCCAGCATTTT. This codes for CSVGGPDQPQHF.